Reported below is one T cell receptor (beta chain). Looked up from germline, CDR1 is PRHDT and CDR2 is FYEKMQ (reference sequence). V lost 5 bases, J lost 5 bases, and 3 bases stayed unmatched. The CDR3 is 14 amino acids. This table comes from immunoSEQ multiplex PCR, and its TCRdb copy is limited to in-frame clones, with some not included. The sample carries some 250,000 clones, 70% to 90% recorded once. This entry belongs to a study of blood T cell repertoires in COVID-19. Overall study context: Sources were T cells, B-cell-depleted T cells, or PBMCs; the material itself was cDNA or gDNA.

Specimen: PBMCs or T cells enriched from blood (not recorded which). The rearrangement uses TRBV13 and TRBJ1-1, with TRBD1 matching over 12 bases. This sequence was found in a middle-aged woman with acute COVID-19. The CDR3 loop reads CASSTGQGATEAFF. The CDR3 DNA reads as TGTGCCAGCAGCACGGGACAGGGGGCGACTGAAGCTTTCTTT.